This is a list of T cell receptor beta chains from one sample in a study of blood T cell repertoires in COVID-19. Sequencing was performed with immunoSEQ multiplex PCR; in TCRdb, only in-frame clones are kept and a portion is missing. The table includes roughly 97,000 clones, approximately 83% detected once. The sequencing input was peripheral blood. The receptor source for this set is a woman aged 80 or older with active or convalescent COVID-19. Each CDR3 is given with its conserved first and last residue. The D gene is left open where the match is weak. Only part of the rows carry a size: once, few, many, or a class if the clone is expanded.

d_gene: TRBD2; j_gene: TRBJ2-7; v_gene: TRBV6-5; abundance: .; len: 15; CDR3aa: CASTATGTSINEQYF; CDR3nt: TGTGCCAGCACCGCCACCGGGACTAGCATAAACGAGCAGTACTTC
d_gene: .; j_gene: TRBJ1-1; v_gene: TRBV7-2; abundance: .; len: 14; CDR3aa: CASSSPTGNHEAFF; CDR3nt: TGTGCCAGCAGCTCCCCGACAGGAAACCATGAAGCTTTCTTT
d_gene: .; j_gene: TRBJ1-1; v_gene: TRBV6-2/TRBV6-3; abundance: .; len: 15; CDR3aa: CASSSQPPGVYGAFF; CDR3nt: TGTGCCAGCAGTTCCCAACCTCCAGGGGTTTACGGAGCTTTCTTT
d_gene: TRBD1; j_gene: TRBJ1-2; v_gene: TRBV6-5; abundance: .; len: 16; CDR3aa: CASSLTGGQGGSGYTF; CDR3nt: TGTGCCAGCAGTTTGACAGGGGGCCAAGGGGGTAGTGGCTACACCTTC
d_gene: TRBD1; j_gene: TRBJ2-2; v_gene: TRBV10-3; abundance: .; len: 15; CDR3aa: CAISSGQGDTGELFF; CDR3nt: TGTGCCATCAGCTCAGGACAGGGTGACACCGGGGAGCTGTTTTTT
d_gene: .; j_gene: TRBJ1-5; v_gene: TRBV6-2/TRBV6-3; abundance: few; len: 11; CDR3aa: CASSIGGPQHF; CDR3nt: TGTGCCAGCAGTATAGGCGGCCCCCAGCATTTT
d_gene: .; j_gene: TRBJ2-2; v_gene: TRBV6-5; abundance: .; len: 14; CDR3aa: CASIPGQFPGELFF; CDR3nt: TGTGCCAGCATTCCTGGACAGTTTCCCGGGGAGCTGTTTTTT
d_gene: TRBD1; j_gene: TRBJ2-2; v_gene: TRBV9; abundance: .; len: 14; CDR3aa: CASSGQGASGELFF; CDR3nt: TGTGCCAGCAGCGGACAGGGGGCTAGCGGGGAGCTGTTTTTT
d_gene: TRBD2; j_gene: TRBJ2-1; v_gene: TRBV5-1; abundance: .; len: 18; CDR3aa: CASSRTGLAGGRYNEQFF; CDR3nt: TGCGCCAGCAGCCGAACCGGACTAGCGGGGGGACGCTACAATGAGCAGTTCTTC
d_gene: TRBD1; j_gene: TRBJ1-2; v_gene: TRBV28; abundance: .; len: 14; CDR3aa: CASSAVQGVYGYTF; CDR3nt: TGTGCCAGCAGTGCAGTACAGGGGGTCTATGGCTACACCTTC
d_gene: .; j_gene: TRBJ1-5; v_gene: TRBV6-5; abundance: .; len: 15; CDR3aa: CASSPGQAASQPQHF; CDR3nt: TGTGCCAGCAGCCCGGGACAAGCGGCGTCCCAGCCCCAGCATTTT
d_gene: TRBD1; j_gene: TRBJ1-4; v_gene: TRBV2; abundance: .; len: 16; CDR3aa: CASSKGQGRTNEKLFF; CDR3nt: TGTGCCAGCAGCAAGGGACAGGGGAGAACTAATGAAAAACTGTTTTTT
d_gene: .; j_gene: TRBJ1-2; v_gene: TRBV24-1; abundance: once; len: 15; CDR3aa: CATSDHTGSVYGYTF; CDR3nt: TGTGCCACCAGTGACCATACAGGGTCAGTATATGGCTACACCTTC
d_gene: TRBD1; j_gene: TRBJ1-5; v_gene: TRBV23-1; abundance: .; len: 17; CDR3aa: CASSQPRQGPSNQPQHF; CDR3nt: TGCGCCAGCAGTCAACCTCGACAGGGCCCGAGCAATCAGCCCCAGCATTTT
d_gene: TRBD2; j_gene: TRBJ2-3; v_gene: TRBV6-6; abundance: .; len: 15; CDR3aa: CASTPATSGRDTQYF; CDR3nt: TGTGCCAGCACTCCGGCGACTAGCGGGAGAGATACGCAGTATTTT
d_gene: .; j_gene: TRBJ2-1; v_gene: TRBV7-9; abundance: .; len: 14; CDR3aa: CASSSVLMANEQFF; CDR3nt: TGTGCCAGCAGCTCCGTCCTTATGGCAAATGAGCAGTTCTTC
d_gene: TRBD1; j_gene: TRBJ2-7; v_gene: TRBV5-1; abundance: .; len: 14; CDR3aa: CASSPRGPAYEQYF; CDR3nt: TGCGCCAGCAGCCCTAGGGGGCCTGCCTACGAGCAGTACTTC
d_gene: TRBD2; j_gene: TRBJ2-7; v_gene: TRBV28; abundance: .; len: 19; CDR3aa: CASSPLGTSGGLVFNEQYF; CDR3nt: TGTGCCAGCTCCCCGCTAGGGACTAGCGGGGGGTTGGTTTTCAACGAGCAGTACTTC
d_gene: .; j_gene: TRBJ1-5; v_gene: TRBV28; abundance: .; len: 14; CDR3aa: CASSFHTGDQPQHF; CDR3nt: TGTGCCAGCAGTTTTCATACGGGGGATCAGCCCCAGCATTTT
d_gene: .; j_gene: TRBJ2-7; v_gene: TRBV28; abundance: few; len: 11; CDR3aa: CASSSGNEQYF; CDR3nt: TGTGCCAGCAGTTCAGGGAACGAGCAGTACTTC
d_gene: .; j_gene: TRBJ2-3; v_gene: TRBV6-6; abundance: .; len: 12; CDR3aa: CASRQQADTQYF; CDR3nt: TGTGCCAGCAGACAACAGGCAGATACGCAGTATTTT
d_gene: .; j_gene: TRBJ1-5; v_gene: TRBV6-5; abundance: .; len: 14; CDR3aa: CASSGGISNQPQHF; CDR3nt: TGTGCCAGCTCCGGCGGCATTAGCAATCAGCCCCAGCATTTT
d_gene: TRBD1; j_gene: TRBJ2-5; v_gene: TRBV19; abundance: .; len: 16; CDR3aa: CASSIGRQGFLETQYF; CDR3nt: TGTGCCAGTAGTATAGGGAGACAGGGGTTTTTGGAGACCCAGTACTTC
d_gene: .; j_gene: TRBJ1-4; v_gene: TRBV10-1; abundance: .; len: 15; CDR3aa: CASRELRVTNEKLFF; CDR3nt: TGCGCCAGCAGAGAACTCAGGGTGACTAATGAAAAACTGTTTTTT
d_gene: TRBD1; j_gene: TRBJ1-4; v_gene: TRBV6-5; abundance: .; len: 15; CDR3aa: CASSTSGTGREKLFF; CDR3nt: TGTGCCAGCAGTACCTCCGGGACAGGGCGTGAAAAACTGTTTTTT
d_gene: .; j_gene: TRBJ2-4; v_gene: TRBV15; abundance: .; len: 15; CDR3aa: CATSRRSQTGNIQYF; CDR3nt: TGTGCCACCAGCAGGCGATCCCAGACAGGAAACATTCAGTACTTC
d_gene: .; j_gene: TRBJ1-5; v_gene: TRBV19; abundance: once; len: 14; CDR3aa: CASSFGENNQPQHF; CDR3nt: TGTGCCAGTAGTTTCGGGGAGAACAATCAGCCCCAGCATTTT
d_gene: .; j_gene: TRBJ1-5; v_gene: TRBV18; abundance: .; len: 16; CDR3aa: CASSPPGGASNQPQHF; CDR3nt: TGTGCCAGCTCACCCCCCGGGGGGGCAAGCAATCAGCCCCAGCATTTT
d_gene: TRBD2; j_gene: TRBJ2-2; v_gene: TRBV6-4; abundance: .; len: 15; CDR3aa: CASSVTSGFTGELFF; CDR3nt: TGTGCCAGCAGCGTGACTAGCGGATTCACCGGGGAGCTGTTTTTT
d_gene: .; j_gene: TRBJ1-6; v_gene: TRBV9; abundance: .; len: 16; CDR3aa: CASSVDSFTGNSPLHF; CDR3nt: TGTGCCAGCAGCGTGGACTCGTTCACCGGGAATTCACCCCTCCACTTT
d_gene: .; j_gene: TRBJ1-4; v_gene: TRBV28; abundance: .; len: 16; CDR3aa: CASSSPGGGSNEKLFF; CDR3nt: TGTGCCAGCAGTTCTCCGGGTGGTGGGTCTAATGAAAAACTGTTTTTT
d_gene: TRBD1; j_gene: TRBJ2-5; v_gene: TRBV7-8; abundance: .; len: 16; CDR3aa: CASSPQGTGWQETQYF; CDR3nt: TGTGCCAGCAGCCCACAGGGGACAGGGTGGCAAGAGACCCAGTACTTC
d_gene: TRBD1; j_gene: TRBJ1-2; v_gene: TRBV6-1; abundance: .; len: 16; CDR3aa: CASSDVTGTVGYGYTF; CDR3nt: TGTGCCAGCAGTGACGTAACCGGGACAGTCGGATATGGCTACACCTTC
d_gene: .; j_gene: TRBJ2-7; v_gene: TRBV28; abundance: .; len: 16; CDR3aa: CASTPLGGSFTYEQYF; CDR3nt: TGTGCCAGCACCCCTCTTGGGGGGTCTTTTACCTACGAGCAGTACTTC
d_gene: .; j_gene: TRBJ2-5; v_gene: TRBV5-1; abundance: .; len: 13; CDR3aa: CASRTGSGETQYF; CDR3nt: TGCGCCAGCCGCACAGGGTCGGGAGAGACCCAGTACTTC
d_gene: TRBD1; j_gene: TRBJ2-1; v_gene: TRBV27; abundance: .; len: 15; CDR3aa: CASSLEDRARNEQFF; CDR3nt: TGTGCCAGCAGTTTAGAAGACAGGGCCCGCAATGAGCAGTTCTTC
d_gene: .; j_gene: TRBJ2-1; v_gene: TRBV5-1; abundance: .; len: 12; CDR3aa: CASSLEVASQFF; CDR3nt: TGCGCCAGCAGCTTGGAGGTAGCCTCCCAGTTCTTC
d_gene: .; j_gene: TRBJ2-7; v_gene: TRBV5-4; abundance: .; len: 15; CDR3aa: CASSSRQSLNYEQYF; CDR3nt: TGTGCCAGCAGCTCCCGACAGAGTCTCAACTACGAGCAGTACTTC
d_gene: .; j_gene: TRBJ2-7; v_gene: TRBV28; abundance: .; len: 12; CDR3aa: CASTGFTYEQYF; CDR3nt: TGTGCCAGCACAGGATTCACCTACGAGCAGTACTTC
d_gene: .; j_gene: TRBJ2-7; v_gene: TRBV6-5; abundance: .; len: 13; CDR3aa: CASKIATTYEQYF; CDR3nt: TGTGCCAGCAAAATAGCGACTACCTACGAGCAGTACTTC
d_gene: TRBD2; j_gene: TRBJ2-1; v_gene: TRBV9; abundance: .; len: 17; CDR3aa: CASSVAVMTSGYNEQFF; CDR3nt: TGTGCCAGCAGCGTAGCAGTCATGACTAGCGGTTACAATGAGCAGTTCTTC
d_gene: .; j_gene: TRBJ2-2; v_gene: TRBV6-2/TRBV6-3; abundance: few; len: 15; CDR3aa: CASSYYIVQIGELFF; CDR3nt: TGTGCCAGCAGTTACTATATTGTACAGATCGGGGAGCTGTTTTTT
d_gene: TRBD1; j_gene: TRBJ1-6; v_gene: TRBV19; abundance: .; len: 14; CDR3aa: CASRDRGTNSPLHF; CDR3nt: TGTGCCAGTAGAGACAGGGGGACGAATTCACCCCTCCACTTT